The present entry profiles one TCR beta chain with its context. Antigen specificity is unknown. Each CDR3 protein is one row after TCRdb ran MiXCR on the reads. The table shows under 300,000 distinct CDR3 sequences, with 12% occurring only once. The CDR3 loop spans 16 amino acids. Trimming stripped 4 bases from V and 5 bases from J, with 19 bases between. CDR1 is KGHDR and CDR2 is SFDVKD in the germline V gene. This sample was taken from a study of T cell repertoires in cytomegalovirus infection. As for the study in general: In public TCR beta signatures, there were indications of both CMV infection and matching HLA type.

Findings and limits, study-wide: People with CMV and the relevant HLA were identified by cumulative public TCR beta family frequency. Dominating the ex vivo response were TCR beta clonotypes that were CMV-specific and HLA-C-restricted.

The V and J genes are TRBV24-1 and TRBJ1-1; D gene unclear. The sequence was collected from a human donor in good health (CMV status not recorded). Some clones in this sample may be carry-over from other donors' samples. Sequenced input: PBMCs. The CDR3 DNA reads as TGTGCCACCAGTGACCCGGAAGGTGGAGAGCCGACTGAAGCTTTCTTT. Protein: CATSDPEGGEPTEAFF.